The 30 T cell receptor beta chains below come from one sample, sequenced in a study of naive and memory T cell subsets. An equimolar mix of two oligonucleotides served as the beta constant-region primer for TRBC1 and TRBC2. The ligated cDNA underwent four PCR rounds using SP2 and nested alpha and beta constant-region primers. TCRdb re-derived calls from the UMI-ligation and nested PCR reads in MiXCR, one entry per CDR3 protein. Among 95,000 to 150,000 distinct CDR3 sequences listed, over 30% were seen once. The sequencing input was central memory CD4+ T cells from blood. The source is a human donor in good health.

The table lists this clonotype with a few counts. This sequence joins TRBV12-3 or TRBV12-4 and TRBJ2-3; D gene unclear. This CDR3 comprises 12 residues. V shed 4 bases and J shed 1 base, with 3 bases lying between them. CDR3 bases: TGTGCCAGCAGTTGGGGCACAGATACGCAGTATTTT. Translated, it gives CASSWGTDTQYF.

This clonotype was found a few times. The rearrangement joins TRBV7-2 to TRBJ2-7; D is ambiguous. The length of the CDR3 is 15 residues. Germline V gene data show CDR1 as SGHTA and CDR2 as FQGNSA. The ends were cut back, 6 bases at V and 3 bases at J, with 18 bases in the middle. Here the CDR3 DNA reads TGTGCCAGCAGTTTAACGTCAGGCGGAAGCTACGAGCAGTACTTC. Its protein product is CASSLTSGGSYEQYF.

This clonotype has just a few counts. CDR3: CASSVGGRGQPQHF. In nucleotides, the CDR3 is TGTGCCAGCAGTGTAGGTGGTAGGGGTCAGCCCCAGCATTTT. V gene TRBV2 combines with J gene TRBJ1-5; possibly TRBD1 for D (5 bases). The CDR3 runs to 14 residues. V was trimmed by 4 bases and J by 6 bases, leaving 13 bases between them. The V gene's germline CDR1 is SNHLY and CDR2 FYNNEI.

CDR3 sequence: CASSLVISGQETQYF. The CDR3 nucleotides are TGTGCCAGCAGCTTGGTCATCAGCGGACAAGAGACCCAGTACTTC. This chain links TRBV5-4 with TRBJ2-5, with TRBD2 as a possible D gene (5 bases). The germline V gene encodes CDR1 SGHNT and CDR2 YYREEE (reference sequence). Trimming removed 0 bases from V and 2 bases from J, with 11 bases in between. The CDR3 contains 15 residues.

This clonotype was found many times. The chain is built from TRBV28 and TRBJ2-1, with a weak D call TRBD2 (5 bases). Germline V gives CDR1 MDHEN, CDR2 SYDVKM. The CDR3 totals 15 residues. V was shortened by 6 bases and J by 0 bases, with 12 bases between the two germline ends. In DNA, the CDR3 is TGTGCCAGCAGCCAGCGGTCCCGCTCCTACAATGAGCAGTTCTTC. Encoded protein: CASSQRSRSYNEQFF.

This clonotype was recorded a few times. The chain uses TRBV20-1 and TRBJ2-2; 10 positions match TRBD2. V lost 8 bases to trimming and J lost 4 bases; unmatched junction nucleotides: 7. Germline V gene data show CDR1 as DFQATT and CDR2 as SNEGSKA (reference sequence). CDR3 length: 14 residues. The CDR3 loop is CSCFSGRRTGELFF. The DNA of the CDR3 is TGCAGTTGCTTTAGCGGGAGGCGCACCGGGGAGCTGTTTTTT.

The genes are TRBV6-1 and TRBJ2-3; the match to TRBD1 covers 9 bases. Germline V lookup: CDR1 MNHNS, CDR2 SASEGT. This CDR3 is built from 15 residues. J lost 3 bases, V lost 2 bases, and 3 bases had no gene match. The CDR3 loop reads CASSERQGVTDTQYF. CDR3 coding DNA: TGTGCCAGCAGTGAACGACAGGGGGTGACAGATACGCAGTATTTT.

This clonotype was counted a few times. The CDR3 sequence is CASRPRFNGNEQFF. The CDR3 DNA reads TGTGCCAGTAGACCCCGATTCAATGGCAATGAGCAGTTCTTC. J is TRBJ2-1 and V is TRBV19; no firm D call. Trimming removed 6 bases at V and 6 bases at J, with 15 bases between. The CDR3 spans 14 residues. Germline values: CDR1 LNHDA, CDR2 SQIVND (reference sequence).

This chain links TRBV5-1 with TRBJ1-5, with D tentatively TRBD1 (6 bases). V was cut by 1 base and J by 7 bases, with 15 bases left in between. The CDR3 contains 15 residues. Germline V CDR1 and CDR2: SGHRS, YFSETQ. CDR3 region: CASSLTGGRQQPQHF. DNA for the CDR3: TGCGCCAGCAGCTTGACGGGGGGCAGGCAACAGCCCCAGCATTTT.

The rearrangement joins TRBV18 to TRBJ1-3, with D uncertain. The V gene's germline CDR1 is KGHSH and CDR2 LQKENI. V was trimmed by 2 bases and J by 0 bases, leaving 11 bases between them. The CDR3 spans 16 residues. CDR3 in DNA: TGTGCCAGCTCACCAGGGCAACGTCGCTCTGGAAACACCATATATTTT. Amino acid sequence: CASSPGQRRSGNTIYF. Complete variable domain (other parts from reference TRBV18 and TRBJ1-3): NAGVMQNPRHLVRRRGQEARLRCSPMKGHSHVYWYRQLPEEGLKFMVYLQKENIIDESGMPKERFSAEFPKEGPSILRIQQVVRGDSAAYFCASSPGQRRSGNTIYFGEGSWLTVV.

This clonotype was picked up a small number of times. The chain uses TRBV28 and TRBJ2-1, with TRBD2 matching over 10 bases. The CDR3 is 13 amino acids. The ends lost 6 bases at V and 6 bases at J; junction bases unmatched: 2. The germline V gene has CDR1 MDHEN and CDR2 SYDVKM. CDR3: CASRPSGSNEQFF. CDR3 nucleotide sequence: TGTGCCAGCAGGCCTAGCGGGAGCAATGAGCAGTTCTTC. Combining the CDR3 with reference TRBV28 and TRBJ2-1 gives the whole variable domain DVKVTQSSRYLVKRTGEKVFLECVQDMDHENMFWYRQDPGLGLRLIYFSYDVKMKEKGDIPEGYSVSREKKERFSLILESASTNQTSMYLCASRPSGSNEQFFGPGTRLTVL.

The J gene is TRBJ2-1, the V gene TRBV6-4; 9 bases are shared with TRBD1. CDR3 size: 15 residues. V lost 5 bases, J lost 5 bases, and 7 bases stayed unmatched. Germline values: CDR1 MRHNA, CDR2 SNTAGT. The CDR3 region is CASSPGDRVHNEQFF. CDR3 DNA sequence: TGTGCCAGCAGTCCTGGGGACAGGGTCCACAATGAGCAGTTCTTC.

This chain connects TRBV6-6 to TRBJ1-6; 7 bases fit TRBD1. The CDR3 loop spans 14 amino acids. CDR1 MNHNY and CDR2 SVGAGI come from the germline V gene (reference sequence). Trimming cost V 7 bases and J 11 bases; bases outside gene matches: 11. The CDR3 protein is CASTEQGGAAPLHF. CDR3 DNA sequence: TGTGCCAGCACCGAGCAGGGGGGTGCGGCACCCCTCCACTTT.

In nucleotides, the CDR3 is TGTGCCAGCAGCTTAGAAATGAGCACTGAAGCTTTCTTT. Translating it yields CASSLEMSTEAFF. The genes are TRBV11-2 and TRBJ1-1; no clear D gene. CDR1 and CDR2 (germline): SGHAT, FQNNGV. This CDR3 is 13 amino acids long. Trimming left V 0 bases short and J 4 bases short, with 6 bases between.

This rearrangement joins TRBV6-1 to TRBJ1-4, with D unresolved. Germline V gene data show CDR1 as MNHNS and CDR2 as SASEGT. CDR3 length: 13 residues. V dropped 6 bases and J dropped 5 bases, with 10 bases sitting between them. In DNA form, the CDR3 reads TGTGCCAGCAGAGTTCAGCAAAATGAAAAACTGTTTTTT. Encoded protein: CASRVQQNEKLFF.

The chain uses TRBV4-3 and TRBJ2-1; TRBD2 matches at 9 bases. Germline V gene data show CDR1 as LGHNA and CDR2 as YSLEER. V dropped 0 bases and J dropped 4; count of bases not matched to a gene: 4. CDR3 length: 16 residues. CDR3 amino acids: CASSQESSGRYNEQFF. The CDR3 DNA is TGCGCCAGCAGCCAAGAGAGTAGCGGGAGATACAATGAGCAGTTCTTC.

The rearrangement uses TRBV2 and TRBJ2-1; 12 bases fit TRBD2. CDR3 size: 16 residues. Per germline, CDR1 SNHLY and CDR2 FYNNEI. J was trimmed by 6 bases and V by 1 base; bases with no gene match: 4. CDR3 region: CASSEGTSGIRNEQFF. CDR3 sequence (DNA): TGTGCCAGCAGTGAAGGGACTAGCGGGATTCGCAATGAGCAGTTCTTC.

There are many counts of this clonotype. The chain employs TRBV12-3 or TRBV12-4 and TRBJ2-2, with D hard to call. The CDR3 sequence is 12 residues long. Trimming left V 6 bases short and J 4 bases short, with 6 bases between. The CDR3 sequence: CASRWITGELFF. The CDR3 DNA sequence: TGTGCCAGCAGATGGATCACCGGGGAGCTGTTTTTT.

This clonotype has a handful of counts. CDR3 nucleotide sequence: TGTGCCAGCAGCCCCCGGGGCCTCGCCCATACGAACACCGGGGAGCTGTTTTTT. It translates to CASSPRGLAHTNTGELFF. J is TRBJ2-2 and V is TRBV7-9; D is tentatively TRBD1 or TRBD2 (5 bases each). The CDR3 has 18 amino acids. Looked up from germline, CDR1 is SEHNR and CDR2 is FQNEAQ (reference sequence). Trimming cost V 5 bases and J 0 bases, with 19 bases left between them.

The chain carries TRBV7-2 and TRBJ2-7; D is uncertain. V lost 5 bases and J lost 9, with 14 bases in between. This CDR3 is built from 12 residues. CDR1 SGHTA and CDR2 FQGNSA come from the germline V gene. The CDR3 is CASSPTMDGQYF. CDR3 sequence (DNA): TGTGCCAGCAGCCCTACGATGGACGGGCAGTACTTC.

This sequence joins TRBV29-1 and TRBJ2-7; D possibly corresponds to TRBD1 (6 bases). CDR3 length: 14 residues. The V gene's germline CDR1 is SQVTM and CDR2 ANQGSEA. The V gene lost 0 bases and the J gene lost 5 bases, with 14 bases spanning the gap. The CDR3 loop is CSVEDPQGVNEQYF. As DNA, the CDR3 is TGCAGCGTTGAAGATCCACAGGGTGTCAACGAGCAGTACTTC.

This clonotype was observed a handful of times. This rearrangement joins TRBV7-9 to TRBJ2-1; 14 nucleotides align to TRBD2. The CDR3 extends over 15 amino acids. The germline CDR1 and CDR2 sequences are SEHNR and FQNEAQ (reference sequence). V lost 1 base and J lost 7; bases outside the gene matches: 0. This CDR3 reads CASSLGTSGRNEQFF. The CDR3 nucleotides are TGTGCCAGCAGCTTAGGGACTAGCGGGAGGAATGAGCAGTTCTTC.

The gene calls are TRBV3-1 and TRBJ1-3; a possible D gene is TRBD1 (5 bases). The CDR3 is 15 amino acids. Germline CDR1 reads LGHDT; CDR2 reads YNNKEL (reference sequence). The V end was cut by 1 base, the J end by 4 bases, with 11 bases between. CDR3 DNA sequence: TGTGCCAGCAGCCAAGGTCAGGGATCCGGAAACACCATATATTTT. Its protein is CASSQGQGSGNTIYF.

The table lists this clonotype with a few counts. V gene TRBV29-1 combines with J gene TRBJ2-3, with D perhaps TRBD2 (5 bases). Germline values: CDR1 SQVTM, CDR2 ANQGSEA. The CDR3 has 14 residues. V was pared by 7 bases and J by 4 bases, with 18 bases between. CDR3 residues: CSGRSSGFSDTQYF. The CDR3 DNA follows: TGCAGCGGACGTTCGTCGGGGTTTTCAGATACGCAGTATTTT.

The CDR3, as DNA: TGCAGTGCTGCCCGACTAGCGGGAGGGCGGAATGAGCAGTTCTTC. Translation gives CSAARLAGGRNEQFF. The V call is TRBV20-1, the J call TRBJ2-1, with 14 bases lining up with TRBD2. The V gene end was trimmed by 5 bases and the J gene end by 7 bases; junction bases not matched to a gene: 7. CDR3 size: 15 residues. Per germline, CDR1 DFQATT and CDR2 SNEGSKA (reference sequence).

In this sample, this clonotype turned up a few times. Here the CDR3 reads CASSSLRYEQYF. DNA of the CDR3: TGTGCCAGCAGTTCCCTCCGCTACGAGCAGTACTTC. J is TRBJ2-7 and V is TRBV6-5; D is undetermined. CDR1 and CDR2 from the germline V gene are MNHEY and SVGAGI. V was trimmed by 4 bases and J by 3 bases, leaving 7 bases between them. The CDR3 contains 12 residues.

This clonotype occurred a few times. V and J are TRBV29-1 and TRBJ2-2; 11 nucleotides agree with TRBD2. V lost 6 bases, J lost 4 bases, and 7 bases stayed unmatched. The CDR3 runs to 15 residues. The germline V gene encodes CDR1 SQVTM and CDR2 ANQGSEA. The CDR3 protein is CSVITSGSLTGELFF. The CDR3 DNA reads TGCAGCGTCATTACTAGCGGGAGCCTCACCGGGGAGCTGTTTTTT.

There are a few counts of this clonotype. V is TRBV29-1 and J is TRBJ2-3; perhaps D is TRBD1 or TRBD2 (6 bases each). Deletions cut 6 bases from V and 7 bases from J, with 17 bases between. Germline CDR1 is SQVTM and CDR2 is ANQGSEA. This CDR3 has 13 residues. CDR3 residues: CSVDGGGGNTQYF. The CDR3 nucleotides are TGCAGCGTGGACGGTGGGGGCGGGAATACGCAGTATTTT.

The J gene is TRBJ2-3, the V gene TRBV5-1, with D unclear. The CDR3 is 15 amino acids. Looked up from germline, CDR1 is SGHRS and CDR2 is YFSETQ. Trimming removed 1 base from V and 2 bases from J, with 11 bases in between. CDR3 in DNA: TGCGCCAGCAGCTTGCGCCCGGAGACCACAGATACGCAGTATTTT. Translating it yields CASSLRPETTDTQYF. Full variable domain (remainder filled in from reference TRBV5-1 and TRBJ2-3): KAGVTQTPRYLIKTRGQQVTLSCSPISGHRSVSWYQQTPGQGLQFLFEYFSETQRNKGNFPGRFSGRQFSNSRSEMNVSTLELGDSALYLCASSLRPETTDTQYFGPGTRLTVL.

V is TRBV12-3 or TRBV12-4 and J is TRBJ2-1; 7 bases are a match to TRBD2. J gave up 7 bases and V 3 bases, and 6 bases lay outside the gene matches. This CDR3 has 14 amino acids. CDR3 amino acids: CASSLLSRENEQFF. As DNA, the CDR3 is TGTGCCAGCAGTTTGCTATCGCGGGAGAATGAGCAGTTCTTC.